This T cell receptor beta chain was captured by sequencing in a study of T cell changes during pregnancy in multiple sclerosis. Clones were read by immunoSEQ multiplex PCR, and TCRdb kept only the in-frame ones, dropping some. The table records 20,000 to 25,000 clones, 85% to 90% of them present only once. V lost 3 bases and J lost 7; bases outside the gene matches: 8. This CDR3 is 14 amino acids long. Germline CDR1 and CDR2: GTSNPN and SVGIG (reference sequence). The clonotype comes from a female donor with multiple sclerosis, enrolled in a pregnancy study. The chain combines TRBV30 with TRBJ2-3, with 9 bases identical to TRBD2. The source was CD8+ T cells from peripheral blood mononuclear cells, collected before pregnancy. CDR3 protein: CAWSPGTSLNTQYF. The CDR3 DNA sequence: TGTGCCTGGAGCCCCGGGACTAGCCTAAATACGCAGTATTTT.